This section outlines one TCR beta chain sequence together with its context. What antigen it recognizes has not been identified. No base-level quality is on record; no much larger clone is a single base apart. TCRbeta CDR3 regions were amplified from genomic DNA using the immunoSEQ Assay, a bias-controlled multiplex PCR. In the original analysis: Within the assay, amplification of reference gene primers was used to estimate how many nucleated cells each sample contained. Sequence reads were collapsed and filtered to measure the absolute abundance of every unique TCRbeta CDR3 rearrangement. Productive Simpson clonality was computed per sample as the square root of Simpson's diversity index over productive rearrangements. TCRdb retrieved this table from immuneACCESS and kept in-frame rearrangements only. Not all clones are present; in checked studies, unresolved V genes account for under half, and no reason is known for the remainder. That table furnishes V, J and clone size, whereas the DNA furnished D and trimming. In this sample the table shows 150,000 to 200,000 clones, more than 75% of which occur a single time. Approximately 4% of the sample lies in the top ten.

V lost 2 bases and J lost 3 bases; the stretch between them is 11 bases long. Including cysteine and phenylalanine, the CDR3 has 14 amino acids. Of the read, only the CDR3 DNA is kept; its 42 bases are in frame from base 1. CDR1 and CDR2 (LGHDT, YNNKEL) derive from the germline V gene (reference sequence). Collaborating institutions collected whole blood in K2EDTA tubes following their own protocols. Collaborator samples were shipped for TCRbeta analysis as frozen whole blood, isolated PBMCs, or DNA extracted from either sample type. The data originate from a study of blood T cell repertoires in COVID-19 (TCRdb year 2020). Concerning the study at large: Collaborator samples came from the United States, Italy and Spain and covered acute and convalescent phases of COVID-19. The material from the prospective study consisted of cDNA or gDNA derived from T cells, B-cell-depleted T cells, or PBMCs. Deeply sampled blood TCRbeta repertoires from subjects exposed to, actively infected with, or recovered from COVID-19 were included in the dataset. The repertoires were released in a freely available public database meant as a resource for research on the immune response to SARS-CoV-2. The samples were drawn from the first 160 participants of the ongoing ImmuneRACE study and from 950 to 1,500 subjects provided by 6 global collaborators. Nearly every sample came with metadata listing a de-identified subject ID, COVID-19 status, age in years and sex. Where HLA class I and class II types were available, the types were taken from metadata supplied by the sample provider, not from assay-based typing. Results the study describes overall, beyond this receptor: How much clinical and demographic metadata was included differed by source and by participant, and the metadata was provided uncurated.

The source is a human donor in a cohort sampled during active COVID-19. What was sequenced was peripheral blood. The sequence is built from TRBV3-1 (or the pseudogene TRBV3-2) and TRBJ2-7, with the D gene uncertain. The CDR3 here reads CASSQQALNYEQYF. The nucleotides read TGTGCCAGCAGCCAACAGGCCCTAAACTACGAGCAGTACTTC.